This entry is about one T cell receptor beta chain. This clonotype was seen ten or more times. No antigen is known for it. No quality values exist for individual bases; no much larger clone is one base distant. Flow cytometry had shown CD8+CD57+ cell expansion in the patients selected for sequencing. Every patient had severe acquired aplastic anemia, diagnosed using the International Study of Aplastic Anemia and Agranulocytosis and Camitta criteria. Patients had received no therapy at the time of blood sampling. In this study, sorted CD4+ and CD8+ T cells from the blood of healthy subjects and of severe aplastic anemia patients had their TCR repertoires deep-sequenced. Patients were enrolled in the USA under clinicaltrials.gov protocols 00001620, 01623167, 00001397, 00071045, 00081523 and 00961064. Ficoll-Paque density gradient centrifugation was used to isolate peripheral blood mononuclear cells. CD4+ and CD8+ T cells were sorted by FACS or magnetic beads before DNA extraction.

The data originate from a study of CD8+CD57+ T cells in acquired aplastic anemia listed by TCRdb under 2018. Looking at the study overall: On average, sorted CD4+ and CD8+ cells yielded around 3.4 ug of extracted DNA, with a range of roughly 0.17 to 30 ug. CD8+CD57+ expansion was defined as frequency above the mean frequency observed in healthy subjects. Broad study findings and their caveats: Approximately 27 CD8+ CDR3 sequences were found in both patients and controls but appeared to be highly expressed in patients and within the immunodominant clones of the patients. Between patients and healthy controls, no significant difference in CD8+ Simpson's diversity was found (P=0.060).

The CDR3, from cysteine to phenylalanine, totals 14 residues. Of the read, only the CDR3 DNA is kept; its 42 bases are in frame from base 1. V is clipped by 0 bases and J by 8 bases, and the sequence between their germline boundaries is 13 bases long. CDR1 is given as LGHDT and CDR2 as YNNKEL, both from the germline V gene (reference sequence). Genomic DNA was used as template for profiling of TCR beta VDJ combinations and CDR3 sequences. TCR repertoire sequencing was run on an Illumina HiSeq 2000. On the study's bioinformatics: TRBV/TRBJ rearrangement plots, CDR3 size and DJ length profiles, and Simpson's diversity index were used to assess repertoires. The immunodominant clone was defined as the most abundant DNA sequence in deep sequencing data. CDR3 amino acid sequences were screened for sharing across subjects and were compared with published repertoires and the VDJdb database. TCRdb reworked the public reads: Q25 trimming with fastp, MiXCR clone assembly, productive beta chains retained. Each CDR3 protein appears once, grouped with its most common genes and DNA. The V and J calls shown here were made by TCRdb, not taken from the authors' results. Here the sample has around 130,000 distinct CDR3 sequences; 50% to 70% occur a single time. The ten largest clones capture about 29% of the sample.

The source is a human donor with aplastic anemia. The chain is assembled from TRBV3-1 and TRBJ1-2; the D gene lacks a confident call. Sequences were obtained from sorted CD4+, CD8+, or CD8+CD57+ T cells (not recorded which) from PBMCs. Read as DNA, the sequence is TGTGCCAGCAGCCAAGATCCCGCAGGCGGGGGCTACACCTTC. It is translated as CASSQDPAGGGYTF. The reference TRBV3-1 and TRBJ1-2 proteins fill in what lies around the CDR3, so the full variable domain reads DTAVSQTPKYLVTQMGNDKSIKCEQNLGHDTMYWYKQDSKKFLKIMFSYNNKELIINETVPNRFSPKSPDKAHLNLHINSLELGDSAVYFCASSQDPAGGGYTFGSGTRLTVV.